This TCR beta chain stems from a study of cytomegalovirus exposure and HLA in healthy donors. Study-level background: Earlier, approximately 110 million unique TCR beta sequences were recovered from approximately 180 million T cells by an analysis. Of fewer than 450 genotyped donors, about 80% clustered with self-reported Caucasian donors.

Regarding donors, all were healthy bone marrow donors. This PCR relied on a set of 60 Vbeta primers and 13 Jbeta primers. How the authors handled the data: An analysis performed later counted around 86 million unique TCR beta chains (roughly 11 million of them shared). Data came from immunoSEQ multiplex PCR; TCRdb stores just in-frame clones and leaves some out. The D gene and trimming were derived from the DNA, and the V and J assignments and clone size from that table. The sample has under 200,000 clones; approximately 70% are singletons. The CDR3 is made up of 14 amino acids. Trimming took off 4 bases at V and 0 bases at J, with 9 bases between the two ends. The germline V gene encodes CDR1 MGHDK and CDR2 SYGVNS.

This receptor was identified in a woman younger than 45 in good health and CMV-seronegative. Sequenced sample: PBMCs. The rearrangement uses TRBV25-1 and TRBJ1-1; D is possibly TRBD1 (5 bases). The CDR3 is CASSVGAMNTEAFF. DNA for the CDR3: TGTGCCAGCAGTGTAGGGGCCATGAACACTGAAGCTTTCTTT.